This is a list of T cell receptor beta chains from one sample in a study of blood T cell repertoires in COVID-19. Assay: immunoSEQ multiplex PCR; the TCRdb copy retains only in-frame clones and omits some. Of 300,000 to 400,000 clones detected, roughly 86% appear once; the ten largest clones hold about 8%. What was sequenced was peripheral blood. The receptors come from a woman in her forties or fifties who had recovered from COVID-19. The conserved cysteine and the conserved F or W are not part of the CDR3 here.

TRBV5-1	TRBJ2-7	ASSFRAPGTSEQY
TRBV7-9	TRBJ1-1	ASSLQYTEAF
TRBV6-5	TRBJ1-1	ASRSDREDTEAF
TRBV15	TRBJ2-3	ATSRNRYTDTQY
TRBV2	TRBJ2-1	ASQDLWEQF
TRBV28	TRBJ2-7	ASSTHRGRYEQY
TRBV6-6	TRBJ2-2	ASSYWRAGNTGELF
TRBV29-1	TRBJ1-1	SVQGRANTEAF
TRBV5-4	TRBJ2-2	ASSFGQGANRPGELF
TRBV19	TRBJ1-2	ASSISQVDGYT
TRBV24-1	TRBJ2-2	ATSDWTGNTGELF
TRBV19	TRBJ2-1	ASSTASGGLYNEQF
TRBV5-8	TRBJ2-3	ASSFGLPTDTQY
TRBV9	TRBJ2-5	ASSAATNRETQY
TRBV20-1	TRBJ1-1	SASRGPVNTEAF
TRBV19	TRBJ2-2	ASSMVRARELF
TRBV28	TRBJ1-5	ASTGTGGRQPQH
TRBV5-4	TRBJ1-1	ASSPGQGITEAF
TRBV5-5	TRBJ2-2	ASSSDLAITGELF
TRBV6-1	TRBJ1-6	AGGRSYNSPLH
TRBV28	TRBJ1-5	ASIEPRGLYSNQPQH
TRBV24-1	TRBJ1-1	ATSDSTGVGKAF
TRBV19	TRBJ2-1	ASNDAGPPVNEQF
TRBV5-1	TRBJ2-7	ASSTEGQDYEQY
TRBV4-3	TRBJ2-7	ASSQEQRYEQY
TRBV10-1	TRBJ2-7	ASSESGLLLYEQY
TRBV19	TRBJ1-1	ATSDRNLNTEAF
TRBV19	TRBJ1-3	ASSISAGNSGNTIY
TRBV7-8	TRBJ2-3	ASSLVAGTGADTQY
TRBV9	TRBJ2-7	ASSVAPAGYEQY
TRBV28	TRBJ2-5	ASSFRGGETQY
TRBV6-2/TRBV6-3	TRBJ2-7	ASSPSSGHSNYEQY
TRBV7-2	TRBJ2-3	ASSKGGDTQY
TRBV5-4	TRBJ2-4	ASSLAGDIQY
TRBV7-2	TRBJ2-1	ASSPQTSRDEQF
TRBV3-1/TRBV3-2	TRBJ1-1	ASSRMVQGERNTEAF
TRBV27	TRBJ2-3	ASSSGVADTQY